The rows below give T cell receptor beta chains drawn from one sample of a study of somatic mutations in cytotoxic T cells in rheumatoid arthritis. The protocol was immunoSEQ multiplex PCR, while the TCRdb copy is restricted to in-frame clones and leaves out a portion. This sample has roughly 32,000 clones; 82% occur once, and the top ten carry 8.4%. The sample was CD8+ T cells sorted from blood. The receptors originated from an adult with rheumatoid arthritis. Each CDR3 is given with its conserved first and last residue. A D gene is named only where the DNA matches it firmly. Clone size is shown for a subset of rows, as once, few, many or a class of expanded clone.

-	-	TRBJ1-1	TRBV9	TGTGCCAGCAGCGCGACGGGACGGATGAACACTGAAGCTTTCTTT	CASSATGRMNTEAFF
TRBD1	-	TRBJ2-7	TRBV19	TGTGCCAGTAGTCTGAGACAGGGGGAGTACGAGCAGTACTTC	CASSLRQGEYEQYF
-	-	TRBJ2-5	TRBV19	TGTGCCAGTAGTATACAGGGAAGAAAGACCCAGTACTTC	CASSIQGRKTQYF
-	-	TRBJ2-5	TRBV11-1	TGTGCCAGCCGCCCCCCAGGAGAAGAGACCCAGTACTTC	CASRPPGEETQYF
-	-	TRBJ2-7	TRBV6-5	TGTGCCAGCAGTTACTCGAGGTTGTCCGAGCAGTACTTC	CASSYSRLSEQYF
TRBD1	-	TRBJ1-4	TRBV5-1	TGCGCCAGCAGTCAAGAGGGGGCCCTTAATGAAAAACTGTTTTTT	CASSQEGALNEKLFF
-	-	TRBJ1-2	TRBV7-2	TGTGCCAGCAGCCGGGGCCCTGCCTATTTCACCTTC	CASSRGPAYFTF
-	-	TRBJ1-4	TRBV4-2	TGTGCCAGCAGCCAAGGGCAAGGGGGTGACGGTAGTGAAAAACTGTTTTTT	CASSQGQGGDGSEKLFF
-	-	TRBJ2-3	TRBV11-3	TGTGCCAGCAGCTTAGAAGGGACCACAGATACGCAGTATTTT	CASSLEGTTDTQYF
-	few	TRBJ1-1	TRBV14	TGTGCCAGCAGCCTTACTCTTGCTGGCACTGAAGCTTTCTTT	CASSLTLAGTEAFF
-	-	TRBJ1-3	TRBV9	TGTGCCAGCAGCGTAGCAGGTGGAAACACCATATATTTT	CASSVAGGNTIYF
-	-	TRBJ1-2	TRBV7-6	TGTGCCAGCAGCTACAGGCCGACTGACTCCTTTTATGGCTACACCTTC	CASSYRPTDSFYGYTF
TRBD1	-	TRBJ1-4	TRBV29-1	TGCAGCGTCCGAAACAGGGGTTCGCATGAAAAACTGTTTTTT	CSVRNRGSHEKLFF
-	-	TRBJ1-1	TRBV4-1	TGCGCCAGCAGCCAAGAATTCAGGGACACTGAAGCTTTCTTT	CASSQEFRDTEAFF
-	-	TRBJ1-1	TRBV5-1	TGCGCCAGCAGCTTGGTCGCCAGGGGCCGAACTGAAGCTTTCTTT	CASSLVARGRTEAFF
TRBD1	-	TRBJ2-2	TRBV19	TGTGCCAGTAGTCGGGGGACAGGGGGCGCGAAGACCGGGGAGCTGTTTTTT	CASSRGTGGAKTGELFF
-	-	TRBJ2-7	TRBV27	TGTGCCAGCAGCCCGACCAGGTCCTACGAGCAGTACTTC	CASSPTRSYEQYF
TRBD1	-	TRBJ1-2	TRBV5-1	TGCGCCAGCAGCTTAGGGCAAGGGGGCGGCTATGGCTACACCTTC	CASSLGQGGGYGYTF
-	-	TRBJ1-1	TRBV7-6	TGTGCCAGCAGCGGTCAGGGTTACACTGAAGCTTTCTTT	CASSGQGYTEAFF
-	-	TRBJ2-7	TRBV6-1	TGTGCCAGCAGTATAACCGGCTACGAGCAGTACTTC	CASSITGYEQYF